This T cell receptor beta chain is drawn from a study of technical replicates of blood from a handful of donors. Profiling relied on immunoSEQ multiplex PCR, and the TCRdb table lists in-frame clones only, not all of them. The sample shows just over 95,000 clones, nearly 97% of them seen only once. V lost 5 bases and J 6 bases, leaving 23 bases between the germline ends. CDR1 PRHDT and CDR2 FYEKMQ come from the germline V gene (reference sequence). The CDR3 length is 16 residues. The TCR comes from a human donor in good health. This rearrangement joins TRBV13 to TRBJ2-7, with D possibly being TRBD1 (6 bases). The material sequenced was T cells isolated from PBMCs. CDR3 sequence: CASSPSSLGAGVEQYF. Written as DNA, the CDR3 is TGTGCCAGCAGCCCCAGCAGCTTAGGGGCAGGGGTCGAGCAGTACTTC.